The 3 T cell receptor beta chains below were found in one sample sequenced in a study of OX40 agonist ivuxolimab in advanced cancers. Produced via immunoSEQ multiplex PCR; TCRdb's table is partial and in-frame only. The repertoire holds roughly 48,000 clones, with around 89% as singletons. Sequences were derived from CD4+ or CD8+ T cells sorted from blood, sampled in a trial of the OX40 agonist ivuxolimab. The receptors originated from an adult with an advanced solid tumor such as melanoma, head and neck, liver or kidney cancer.

The V and J genes are TRBV5-1 and TRBJ1-1; D is undetermined. Germline CDR1 is SGHRS and CDR2 is YFSETQ. The CDR3 extends over 13 amino acids. The V end was cut by 0 bases, the J end by 3 bases, with 6 bases between. The CDR3 sequence is CASSLGGHTEAFF. The CDR3, as DNA: TGCGCCAGCAGCTTGGGAGGGCACACTGAAGCTTTCTTT.

As to this clone: Mismatch with germline at one junction end may stem from a read error. The genes are TRBV4-1 and TRBJ2-7; no clear D gene. The CDR3 runs to 15 residues. Germline CDR1 and CDR2: MGHRA and YSYEKL. CDR3 amino acids: CASSTGLRVPYGQYF. The CDR3 DNA reads TGCGCCAGCAGCACGGGCCTTCGTGTACCCTACGGGCAGTACTTC.

The V gene is TRBV20-1, the J gene TRBJ2-1; D unresolved. V lost 6 bases and J 10 bases, leaving 10 bases between the germline ends. The CDR3 runs 10 residues. Germline assignment: CDR1 DFQATT and CDR2 SNEGSKA (reference sequence). Written as DNA, the CDR3 is TGCAGTGCCCCCTTACGGGAGCAGTTCTTC. It yields the protein CSAPLREQFF.